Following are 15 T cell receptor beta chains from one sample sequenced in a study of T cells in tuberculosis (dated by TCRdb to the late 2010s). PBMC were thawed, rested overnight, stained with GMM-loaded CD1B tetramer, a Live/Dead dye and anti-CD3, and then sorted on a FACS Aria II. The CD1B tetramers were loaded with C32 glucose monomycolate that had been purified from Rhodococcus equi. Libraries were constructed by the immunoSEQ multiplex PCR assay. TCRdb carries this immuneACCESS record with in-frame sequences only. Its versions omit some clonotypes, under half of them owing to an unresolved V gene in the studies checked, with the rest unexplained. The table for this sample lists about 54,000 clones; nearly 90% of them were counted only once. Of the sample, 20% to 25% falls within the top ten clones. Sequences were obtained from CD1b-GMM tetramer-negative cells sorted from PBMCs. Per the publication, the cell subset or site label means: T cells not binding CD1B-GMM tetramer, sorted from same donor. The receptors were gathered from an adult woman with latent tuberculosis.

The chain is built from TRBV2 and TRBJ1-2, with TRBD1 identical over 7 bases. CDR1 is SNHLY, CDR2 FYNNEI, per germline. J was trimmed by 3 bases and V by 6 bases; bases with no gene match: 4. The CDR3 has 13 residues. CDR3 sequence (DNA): TGTGCCAGCAGGTCAGGGACAGACTATGGCTACACCTTC. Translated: CASRSGTDYGYTF. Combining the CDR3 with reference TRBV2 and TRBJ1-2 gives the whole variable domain EPEVTQTPSHQVTQMGQEVILRCVPISNHLYFYWYRQILGQKVEFLVSFYNNEISEKSEIFDDQFSVERPDGSNFTLKIRSTKLEDSAMYFCASRSGTDYGYTFGSGTRLTVV.

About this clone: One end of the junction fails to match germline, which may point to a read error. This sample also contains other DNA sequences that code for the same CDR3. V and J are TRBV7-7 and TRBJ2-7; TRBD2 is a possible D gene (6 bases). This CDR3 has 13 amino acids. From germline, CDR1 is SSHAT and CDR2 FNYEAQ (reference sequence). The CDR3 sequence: CASSPGLSYEQYF. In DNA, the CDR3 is TGTGCTAGCAGCCCGGGACTCTCCTACGAGCAGTACTTC.

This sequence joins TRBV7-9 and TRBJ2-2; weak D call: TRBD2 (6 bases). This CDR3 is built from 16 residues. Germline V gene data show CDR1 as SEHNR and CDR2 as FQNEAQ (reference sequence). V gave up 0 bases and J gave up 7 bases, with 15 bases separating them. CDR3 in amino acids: CASSLAGTVRGGELFF. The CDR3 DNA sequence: TGTGCCAGCAGCTTAGCGGGGACTGTCCGGGGCGGGGAGCTGTTTTTT.

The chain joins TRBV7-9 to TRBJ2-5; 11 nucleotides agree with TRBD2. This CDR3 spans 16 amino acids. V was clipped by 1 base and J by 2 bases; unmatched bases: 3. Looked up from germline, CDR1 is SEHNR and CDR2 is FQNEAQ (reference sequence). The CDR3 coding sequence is TGTGCCAGCAGCTTAGAGGGACTAGCGGTACAAGAGACCCAGTACTTC. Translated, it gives CASSLEGLAVQETQYF.

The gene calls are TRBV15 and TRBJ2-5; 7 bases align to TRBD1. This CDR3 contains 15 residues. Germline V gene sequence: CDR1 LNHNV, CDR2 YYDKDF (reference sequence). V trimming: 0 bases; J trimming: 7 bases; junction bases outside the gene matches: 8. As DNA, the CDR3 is TGTGCCACCAGCAGAGAGGGCCGACAGGGCGGGACCCAGTACTTC. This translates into CATSREGRQGGTQYF.

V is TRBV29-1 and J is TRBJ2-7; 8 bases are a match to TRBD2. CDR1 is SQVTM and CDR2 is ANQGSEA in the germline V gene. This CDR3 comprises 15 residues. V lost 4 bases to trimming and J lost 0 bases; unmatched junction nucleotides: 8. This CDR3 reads CSVAGLASSSYEQYF. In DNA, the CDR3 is TGCAGCGTTGCCGGACTAGCTTCGAGCTCCTACGAGCAGTACTTC.

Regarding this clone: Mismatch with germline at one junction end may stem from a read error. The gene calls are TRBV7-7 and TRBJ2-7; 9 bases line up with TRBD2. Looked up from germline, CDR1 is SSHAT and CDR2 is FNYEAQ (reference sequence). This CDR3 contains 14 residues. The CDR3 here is CASSPGLANYEQYF. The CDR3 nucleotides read TGTGCTAGCAGCCCCGGACTAGCGAACTACGAGCAGTACTTC.

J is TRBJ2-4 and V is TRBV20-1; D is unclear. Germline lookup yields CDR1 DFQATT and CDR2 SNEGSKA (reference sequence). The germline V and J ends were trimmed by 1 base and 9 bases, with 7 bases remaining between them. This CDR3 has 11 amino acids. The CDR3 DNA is TGCAGTGCTAGAGCCCCTAGCATTCAGTACTTC. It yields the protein CSARAPSIQYF.

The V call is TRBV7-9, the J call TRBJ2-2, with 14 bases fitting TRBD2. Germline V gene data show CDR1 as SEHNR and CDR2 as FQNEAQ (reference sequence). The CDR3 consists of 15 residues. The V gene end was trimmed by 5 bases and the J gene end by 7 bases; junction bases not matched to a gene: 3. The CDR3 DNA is TGTGCCAGCAGCGGACTAGCGGGGGGAATCGGGGAGCTGTTTTTT. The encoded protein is CASSGLAGGIGELFF. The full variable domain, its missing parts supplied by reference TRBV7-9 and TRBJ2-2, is DTGVSQNPRHKITKRGQNVTFRCDPISEHNRLYWYRQTLGQGPEFLTYFQNEAQLEKSRLLSDRFSAERPKGSFSTLEIQRTEQGDSAMYLCASSGLAGGIGELFFGEGSRLTVL.

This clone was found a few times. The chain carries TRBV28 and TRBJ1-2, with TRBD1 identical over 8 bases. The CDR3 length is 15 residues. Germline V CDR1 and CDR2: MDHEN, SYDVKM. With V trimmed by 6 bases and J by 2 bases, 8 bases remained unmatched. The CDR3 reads CASSPPRGLNYGYTF. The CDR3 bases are TGTGCCAGCAGCCCCCCCAGGGGGCTCAACTATGGCTACACCTTC.

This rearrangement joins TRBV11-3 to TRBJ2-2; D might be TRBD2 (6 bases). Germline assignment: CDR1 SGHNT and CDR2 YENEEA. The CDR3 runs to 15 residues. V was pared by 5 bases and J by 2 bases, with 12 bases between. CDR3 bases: TGTGCCAGCAGCCCCGGGACTCTAAACACCGGGGAGCTGTTTTTT. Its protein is CASSPGTLNTGELFF.

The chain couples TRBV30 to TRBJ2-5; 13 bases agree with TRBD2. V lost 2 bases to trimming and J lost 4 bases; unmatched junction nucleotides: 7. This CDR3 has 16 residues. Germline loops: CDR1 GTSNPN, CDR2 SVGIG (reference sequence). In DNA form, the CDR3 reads TGTGCCTGGAGTCCAGGACTAGCGGGAGTGGGAGAGACCCAGTACTTC. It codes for CAWSPGLAGVGETQYF.

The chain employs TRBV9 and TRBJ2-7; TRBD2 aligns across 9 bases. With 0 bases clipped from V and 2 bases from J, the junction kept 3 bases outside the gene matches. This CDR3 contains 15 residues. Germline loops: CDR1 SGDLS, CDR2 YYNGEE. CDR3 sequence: CASSVGGGGAYEQYF. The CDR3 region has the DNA TGTGCCAGCAGCGTAGGAGGCGGGGGGGCCTACGAGCAGTACTTC.

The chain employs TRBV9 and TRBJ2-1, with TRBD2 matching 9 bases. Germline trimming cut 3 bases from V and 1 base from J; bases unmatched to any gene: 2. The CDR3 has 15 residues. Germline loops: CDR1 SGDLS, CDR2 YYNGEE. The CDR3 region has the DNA TGTGCCAGCAGCGAGCGGGGGGCTTCCTACAATGAGCAGTTCTTC. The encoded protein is CASSERGASYNEQFF.

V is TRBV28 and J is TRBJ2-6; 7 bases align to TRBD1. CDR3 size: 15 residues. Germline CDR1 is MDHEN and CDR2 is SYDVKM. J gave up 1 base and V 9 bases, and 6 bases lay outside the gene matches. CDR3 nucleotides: TGTGCCAGTGGGACAGTAGGATCTGGGGCCAACGTCCTGACTTTC. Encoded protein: CASGTVGSGANVLTF.